This T cell receptor beta chain was identified during a study of vaccination effects on CD4 cells after COVID-19. On this clone itself: The target antigen is unknown.

CD4+ T cell isolation took place after 10 days of culture. Of the BNT162b2 and mRNA-1273 vaccines, participants received two doses of one or the other. V was cut by 4 bases and J by 4 bases, with 10 bases left in between. This CDR3 has 14 residues. Germline loops: CDR1 LGHDT, CDR2 YNNKEL (reference sequence). Some clones are missing from TCRdb's copy, which holds only in-frame ones; the method was immunoSEQ multiplex PCR. The table lists 70,000 or so clones, around 67% of them singletons. This rearrangement joins TRBV3-1 (or the pseudogene TRBV3-2) to TRBJ2-2; D gene unclear. This sequence originates from a human donor who received a COVID-19 vaccine. The material was CD4+ T cells from PBMCs cultured without peptide, obtained after COVID-19 vaccination. The CDR3 loop is CASSLSSSTGELFF. The CDR3, as DNA: TGTGCCAGCAGCCTATCATCTTCCACCGGGGAGCTGTTTTTT.